The T cell receptor beta chain under discussion was sequenced for a study of shared clonotypes between healthy human individuals. Libraries were prepared by immunoSEQ multiplex PCR; TCRdb keeps only in-frame clonotypes and omits some of them. The table has 2.5 million or so clones, approximately 90% seen once; the top ten hold 0.14%. Overall study findings and caveats: With a handful of donors compared, roughly 5% of naive CD4 clonotypes were shared. Compared with clonotypes that all four donors shared, non-shared clonotypes had lower generation probabilities.

A remark on this clone: What it recognizes is unknown.

The CDR3 loop spans 15 amino acids. Germline CDR1 and CDR2: SGHRS and YFSETQ. The V and J ends lost 2 bases and 6 bases, in that order; junction bases with no gene match: 9. V is TRBV5-1 and J is TRBJ2-3; 7 bases match TRBD1. The receptor comes from a man in his late teens or twenties in good health. The sequenced material came from naive CD4+ T cells sorted from blood. The subset denotes: CD45RA+ positively selected. CDR3 DNA: TGCGCCAGCAGCTTTCAGGGGGAAGGCGTCGATACGCAGTATTTT. Residues: CASSFQGEGVDTQYF.